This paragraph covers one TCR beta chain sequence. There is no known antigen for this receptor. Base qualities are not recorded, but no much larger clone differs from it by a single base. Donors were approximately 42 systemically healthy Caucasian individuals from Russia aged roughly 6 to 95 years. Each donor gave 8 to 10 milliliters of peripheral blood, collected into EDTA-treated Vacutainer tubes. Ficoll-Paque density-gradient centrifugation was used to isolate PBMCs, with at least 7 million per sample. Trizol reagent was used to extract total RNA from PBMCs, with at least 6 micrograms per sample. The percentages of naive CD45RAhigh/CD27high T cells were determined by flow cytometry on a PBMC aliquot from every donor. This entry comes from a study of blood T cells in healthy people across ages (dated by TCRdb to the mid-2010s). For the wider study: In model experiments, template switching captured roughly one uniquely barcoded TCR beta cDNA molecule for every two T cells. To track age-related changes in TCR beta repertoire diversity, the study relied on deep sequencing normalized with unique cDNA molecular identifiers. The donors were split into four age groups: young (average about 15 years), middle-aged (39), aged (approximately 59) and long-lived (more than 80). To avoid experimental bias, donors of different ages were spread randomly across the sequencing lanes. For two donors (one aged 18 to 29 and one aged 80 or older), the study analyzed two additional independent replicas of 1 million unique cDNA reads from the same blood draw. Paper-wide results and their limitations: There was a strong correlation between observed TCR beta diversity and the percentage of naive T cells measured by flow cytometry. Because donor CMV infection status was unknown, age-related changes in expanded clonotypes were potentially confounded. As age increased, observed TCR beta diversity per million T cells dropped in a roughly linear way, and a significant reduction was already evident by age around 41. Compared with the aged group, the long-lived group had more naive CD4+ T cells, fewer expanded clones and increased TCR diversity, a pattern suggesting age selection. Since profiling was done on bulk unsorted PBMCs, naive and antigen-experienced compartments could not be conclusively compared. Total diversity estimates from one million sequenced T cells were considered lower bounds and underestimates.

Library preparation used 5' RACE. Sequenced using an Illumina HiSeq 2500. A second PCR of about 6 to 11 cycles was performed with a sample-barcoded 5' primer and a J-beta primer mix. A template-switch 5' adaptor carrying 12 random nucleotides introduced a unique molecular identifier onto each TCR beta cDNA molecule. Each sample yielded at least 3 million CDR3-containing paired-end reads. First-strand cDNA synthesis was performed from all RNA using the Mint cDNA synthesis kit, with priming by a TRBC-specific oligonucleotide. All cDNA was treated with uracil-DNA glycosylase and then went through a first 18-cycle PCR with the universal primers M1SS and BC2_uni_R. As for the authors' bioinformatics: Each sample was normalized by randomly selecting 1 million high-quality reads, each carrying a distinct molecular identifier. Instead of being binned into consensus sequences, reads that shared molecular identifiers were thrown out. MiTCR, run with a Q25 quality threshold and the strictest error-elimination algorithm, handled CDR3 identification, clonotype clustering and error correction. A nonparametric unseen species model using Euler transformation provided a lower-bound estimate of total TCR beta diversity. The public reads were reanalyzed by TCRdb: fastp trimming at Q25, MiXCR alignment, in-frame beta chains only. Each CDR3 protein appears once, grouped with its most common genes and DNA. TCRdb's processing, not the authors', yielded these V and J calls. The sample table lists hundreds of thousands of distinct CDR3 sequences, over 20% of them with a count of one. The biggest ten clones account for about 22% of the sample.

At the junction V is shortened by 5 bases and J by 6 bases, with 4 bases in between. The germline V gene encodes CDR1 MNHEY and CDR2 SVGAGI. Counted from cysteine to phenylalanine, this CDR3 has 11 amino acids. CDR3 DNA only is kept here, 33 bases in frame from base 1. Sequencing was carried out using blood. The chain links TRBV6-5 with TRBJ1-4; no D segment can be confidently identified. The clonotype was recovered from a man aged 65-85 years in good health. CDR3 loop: CASSKDEKLFF. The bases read TGTGCCAGCAGTAAGGATGAAAAACTGTTTTTT.